This T cell receptor (beta chain) was documented in a study of T cells after yellow fever vaccination. Study as a whole: Low-cell-number fractions underwent preparation using SMART-Seq v4 Ultra Low Input.

V dropped 8 bases and J dropped 9 bases, with 8 bases sitting between them. Germline V lookup: CDR1 LNHDA, CDR2 SQIVND (reference sequence). The CDR3 length is 9 residues. TCR cDNA was made by 5'RACE template switching, adding a universal primer site and UMIs. Via MiXCR, TCRdb re-called the 5' RACE reads, giving one row per CDR3 protein. This repertoire shows a few hundred thousand distinct CDR3 sequences, 7% to 10% found once; its top ten account for approximately 15%. Sequenced material: PBMCs, taken 45 days after the first yellow fever vaccination. The V gene is TRBV19, the J gene TRBJ2-7; tentatively, D is TRBD1 or TRBD2 (5 bases each). This receptor was obtained from a man aged 18 to 30 who received the YFV17D yellow fever vaccine. The CDR3 is CASAGRQYF. CDR3 DNA: TGTGCCAGTGCAGGGAGGCAGTACTTC.